One and the same sample provided the 24 T cell receptor beta chains below, sequenced in a study of shared clonotypes between healthy human individuals. Sequencing used immunoSEQ multiplex PCR; TCRdb keeps in-frame clones, though not all of them. Among some 200,000 clones listed, around 63% were seen once. What was sequenced was memory CD4+ T cells sorted from blood. Subset denoted: CD45RA-negative fraction. The receptors shown here come from a man aged 25 to 45 in good health.

In this sample, this clone turned up a few times. The V and J genes are TRBV5-6 and TRBJ2-1; 9 bases align to TRBD2. The CDR3 is 16 residues long. Germline CDR1 is SGHDT and CDR2 is YYEEEE. Trimming removed 7 bases from V and 2 bases from J; junction bases left unmatched: 10. In DNA, the CDR3 is TGTGCCAGCGGCCATTTGGCTAGCGGGACCTACAATGAGCAGTTCTTC. Residues: CASGHLASGTYNEQFF.

The rearrangement uses TRBV5-4 and TRBJ2-1; no clear D. V gave up 1 base and J gave up 1 base, with 6 bases separating them. Germline V lookup: CDR1 SGHNT, CDR2 YYREEE (reference sequence). This CDR3 contains 14 residues. The CDR3 region is CASSLTGSYNEQFF. The CDR3 DNA is TGTGCCAGCAGCTTGACCGGTTCCTACAATGAGCAGTTCTTC. Combining the CDR3 with reference TRBV5-4 and TRBJ2-1 gives the whole variable domain ETGVTQSPTHLIKTRGQQVTLRCSSQSGHNTVSWYQQALGQGPQFIFQYYREEENGRGNFPPRFSGLQFPNYSSELNVNALELDDSALYLCASSLTGSYNEQFFGPGTRLTVL.

V usage is TRBV7-2 and J usage is TRBJ2-6; no clear D gene. Trimming shortened V by 3 bases and J by 0 bases, and 6 bases separated the two germline ends. The germline V gene has CDR1 SGHTA and CDR2 FQGNSA. The CDR3 consists of 15 residues. CDR3 DNA: TGTGCCAGCAGCTTTGAGAGCTCTGGGGCCAACGTCCTGACTTTC. Its translation: CASSFESSGANVLTF.

V and J are TRBV5-1 and TRBJ2-5, with a weak D call TRBD1 (5 bases). Trimming removed 0 bases from V and 1 base from J, with 10 bases in between. This CDR3 spans 15 amino acids. Per germline, CDR1 SGHRS and CDR2 YFSETQ. DNA of the CDR3: TGCGCCAGCAGCTTGGGTGGGCAGGGCCAAGAGACCCAGTACTTC. This codes for CASSLGGQGQETQYF.

This clone has only a few counts. The V gene is TRBV18, the J gene TRBJ1-1; D is possibly TRBD1 (6 bases). CDR1 is KGHSH, CDR2 LQKENI, per germline. CDR3 length: 14 residues. Trimming left V 1 base short and J 1 base short, with 7 bases between. This chain's CDR3 is CASSPLGGNTEAFF. The CDR3 DNA is TGTGCCAGCTCACCACTAGGGGGGAACACTGAAGCTTTCTTT.

The table lists this clone with a count of one. The genes are TRBV4-1 and TRBJ1-1; TRBD1 is a possible D gene (5 bases). There are 17 residues in the CDR3. From germline, CDR1 is MGHRA and CDR2 YSYEKL. The CDR3 sequence is CSSEGRETVSMNTEAFF. CDR3 nucleotides: TGCTCAAGTGAGGGCAGGGAGACAGTTTCCATGAACACTGAAGCTTTCTTT.

The chain couples TRBV5-6 to TRBJ2-3; 14 bases fit TRBD2. After removal of 4 bases from V and 6 bases from J, the junction contained 4 bases not matched to a gene. Germline V lookup: CDR1 SGHDT, CDR2 YYEEEE. The CDR3 runs 15 residues. The CDR3 loop is CASSTRLAGGDTQYF. In nucleotides, the CDR3 is TGTGCCAGCAGCACTAGACTAGCGGGAGGGGATACGCAGTATTTT.

The V call is TRBV7-9, the J call TRBJ2-5, with 7 bases aligning to TRBD1. V was pared by 7 bases and J by 0 bases, with 5 bases of the junction left unmatched. The CDR3 loop spans 14 amino acids. Looked up from germline, CDR1 is SEHNR and CDR2 is FQNEAQ (reference sequence). CDR3 loop: CASTTGVHQETQYF. The CDR3 region has the DNA TGTGCCAGCACCACAGGGGTCCACCAAGAGACCCAGTACTTC.

At least ten counts were recorded for this clone. This sequence joins TRBV29-1 and TRBJ2-1; D call uncertain. The CDR3 sequence is 11 residues long. Germline CDR1 is SQVTM and CDR2 is ANQGSEA. Trimming removed 1 base from V and 9 bases from J, with 7 bases in between. CDR3 coding DNA: TGCAGCGTTGAAGGGGCGGTTGAGCAGTTCTTC. As protein: CSVEGAVEQFF.

The chain carries TRBV2 and TRBJ2-3, with 11 bases fitting TRBD2. The CDR3 spans 15 residues. V was pared by 8 bases and J by 5 bases, with 9 bases of the junction left unmatched. The germline V gene has CDR1 SNHLY and CDR2 FYNNEI. The CDR3 here is CASVRTSGPRDTQYF. CDR3 nucleotide sequence: TGTGCCAGCGTGAGGACTAGCGGGCCTCGAGATACGCAGTATTTT.

This chain joins TRBV10-3 and TRBJ2-7, with a tentative D call TRBD2 (6 bases). The length of the CDR3 is 15 residues. Per the germline V gene, CDR1 is ENHRY and CDR2 is SYGVKD. With 0 bases removed from V and 2 bases from J, the gap between germline ends came to 11 bases. CDR3 in DNA: TGTGCCATCAGTGAGTCGACTAGTACCACCTACGAGCAGTACTTC. It encodes CAISESTSTTYEQYF.

This rearrangement joins TRBV4-3 to TRBJ1-4, with D possibly being TRBD1 (5 bases). This CDR3 is built from 13 residues. The V and J ends lost 4 bases and 4 bases respectively, with 7 bases between them. Germline CDR1 and CDR2: LGHNA and YSLEER. CDR3: CASSPQGNEKLFF. The CDR3, as DNA: TGCGCCAGCAGCCCGCAGGGTAATGAAAAACTGTTTTTT.

This clone came up a few times. The rearrangement links TRBV27 to TRBJ2-1; D call uncertain. Germline V gene lookup returns CDR1 MNHEY and CDR2 SMNVEV (reference sequence). Trimming took 5 bases from V and 8 from J, leaving 19 bases between them. This CDR3 spans 15 amino acids. CDR3 sequence (DNA): TGTGCCAGCAGTGGCTTCAGTAGGTTTGTGGATGAGCAGTTCTTC. Its translation is CASSGFSRFVDEQFF.

The rearrangement joins TRBV2 to TRBJ2-1; D not certain. The V end was cut by 5 bases, the J end by 10 bases, with 15 bases between. CDR1 SNHLY and CDR2 FYNNEI come from the germline V gene. The CDR3 loop spans 13 amino acids. The CDR3: CASSRDGILEQFF. The CDR3 DNA reads TGTGCCAGCAGTAGGGATGGGATTCTAGAGCAGTTCTTC.

The chain uses TRBV6-1 and TRBJ2-7; possible D gene TRBD2, 7 bases. Germline assignment: CDR1 MNHNS and CDR2 SASEGT. CDR3 length: 13 residues. V lost 5 bases to trimming and J lost 2 bases, with 10 bases between them. CDR3 nucleotides: TGTGCCAGCAGTAGAGGGGGGGCCTACGAGCAGTACTTC. Protein sequence: CASSRGGAYEQYF.

This clone has ten or more counts. The rearrangement links TRBV30 to TRBJ1-2; no clear D gene. This CDR3 has 12 amino acids. V gave up 5 bases and J gave up 3 bases, with 10 bases separating them. Per the germline V gene, CDR1 is GTSNPN and CDR2 is SVGIG (reference sequence). CDR3 nucleotide sequence: TGTGCCTGGTCTCCTGGGGACTATGGCTACACCTTC. Translation gives CAWSPGDYGYTF.

Only a few counts were recorded for this clone. The gene calls are TRBV29-1 and TRBJ2-1; 8 bases map to TRBD2. There are 13 residues in the CDR3. After removal of 5 bases from V and 4 bases from J, the junction contained 4 bases not matched to a gene. Germline CDR1 reads SQVTM; CDR2 reads ANQGSEA. CDR3 sequence reads: CSVISGSYNEQFF. CDR3 sequence (DNA): TGCAGCGTTATCAGCGGGAGTTACAATGAGCAGTTCTTC.

The chain recombines TRBV5-1 with TRBJ1-1, with D uncertain. V was cut by 4 bases and J by 1 base, with 14 bases left in between. CDR1 and CDR2 from the germline V gene are SGHRS and YFSETQ. This CDR3 region has 15 residues. In DNA form, the CDR3 reads TGCGCCAGCAGCCGCTCCGAGAATAAGAACACTGAAGCTTTCTTT. It codes for CASSRSENKNTEAFF. Drawing the rest from reference TRBV5-1 and TRBJ1-1, the complete variable domain is KAGVTQTPRYLIKTRGQQVTLSCSPISGHRSVSWYQQTPGQGLQFLFEYFSETQRNKGNFPGRFSGRQFSNSRSEMNVSTLELGDSALYLCASSRSENKNTEAFFGQGTRLTVV.

The chain combines TRBV7-2 with TRBJ2-1; D uncertain. Trimming removed 0 bases from V and 8 bases from J, with 8 bases in between. Germline V gene data show CDR1 as SGHTA and CDR2 as FQGNSA. The CDR3 covers 13 residues. The CDR3 loop reads CASSLAYTDEQFF. In DNA form, the CDR3 reads TGTGCCAGCAGCTTAGCGTACACGGATGAGCAGTTCTTC.

This clone was detected ten times or more. The chain recombines TRBV7-2 with TRBJ2-1; TRBD2 matches at 7 bases. The V gene end was trimmed by 0 bases and the J gene end by 3 bases; junction bases not matched to a gene: 2. The germline V gene has CDR1 SGHTA and CDR2 FQGNSA. CDR3 length: 15 amino acids. DNA for the CDR3: TGTGCCAGCAGCTTAGCAGCGGGGAACTACAATGAGCAGTTCTTC. Translation: CASSLAAGNYNEQFF.

This chain uses TRBV25-1 with TRBJ1-2; D is possibly TRBD1 (5 bases). CDR1 is MGHDK and CDR2 is SYGVNS in the germline V gene. V was cut by 7 bases and J by 5 bases, with 20 bases left in between. The CDR3 totals 15 residues. The CDR3 DNA reads TGTGCCAGCACCCGGGGCGGCGGAACGGGGTATGGCTACACCTTC. This encodes CASTRGGGTGYGYTF.

This chain links TRBV11-2 with TRBJ1-2, with 8 bases identical to TRBD1. J gave up 3 bases and V 7 bases, and 7 bases lay outside the gene matches. The CDR3 is 14 amino acids. Germline-derived CDR1 and CDR2 are SGHAT and FQNNGV. The chain's CDR3 is CASNPVTGDYGYTF. CDR3 nucleotide sequence: TGTGCCAGCAACCCAGTGACAGGGGACTATGGCTACACCTTC.

This clone was seen many times. In DNA, the CDR3 is TGTGCCAGCAGGGCCTTTTACGGGAGAGAGACCCAGTACTTC. Its translation: CASRAFYGRETQYF. The chain joins TRBV2 to TRBJ2-5, with D tentatively TRBD2 (6 bases). This CDR3 has 14 amino acids. Germline values: CDR1 SNHLY, CDR2 FYNNEI. The V gene lost 6 bases and the J gene lost 4 bases, with 15 bases spanning the gap.

DNA of the CDR3: TGCGCCAGCAGCTTGGGGGTTTGGGGTTTGGTGTCTGGGGCCAACGTCCTGACTTTC. Translated: CASSLGVWGLVSGANVLTF. This rearrangement joins TRBV5-1 to TRBJ2-6; no firm D call. The CDR3 covers 19 residues. Trimming shortened V by 0 bases and J by 1 base, and 17 bases separated the two germline ends. CDR1 and CDR2 from the germline V gene are SGHRS and YFSETQ. The full variable domain, rest sourced from reference TRBV5-1 and TRBJ2-6, is KAGVTQTPRYLIKTRGQQVTLSCSPISGHRSVSWYQQTPGQGLQFLFEYFSETQRNKGNFPGRFSGRQFSNSRSEMNVSTLELGDSALYLCASSLGVWGLVSGANVLTFGAGSRLTVL.